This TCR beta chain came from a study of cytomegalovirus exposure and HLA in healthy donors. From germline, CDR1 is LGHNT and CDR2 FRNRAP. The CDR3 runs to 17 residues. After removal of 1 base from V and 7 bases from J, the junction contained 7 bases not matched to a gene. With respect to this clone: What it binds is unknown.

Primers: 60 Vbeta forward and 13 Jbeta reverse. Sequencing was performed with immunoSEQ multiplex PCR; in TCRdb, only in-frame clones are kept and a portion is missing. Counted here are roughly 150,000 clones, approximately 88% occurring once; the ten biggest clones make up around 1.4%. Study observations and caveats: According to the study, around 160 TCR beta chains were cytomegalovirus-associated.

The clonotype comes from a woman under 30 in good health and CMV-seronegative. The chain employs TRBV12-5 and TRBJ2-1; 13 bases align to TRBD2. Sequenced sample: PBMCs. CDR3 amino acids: CASGLGGLAGWVNEQFF. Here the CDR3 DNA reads TGTGCTAGTGGTTTGGGGGGACTAGCGGGGTGGGTTAATGAGCAGTTCTTC.